The present T cell receptor beta chain was sequenced within a study of early T cells in non-severe SARS-CoV-2 infection. This clonotype was picked up many times. Antigen specificity is unknown. The study's findings and limits: The study's VDJdb matching favored anti-spike CD8 responses and missed private and CD4 specificities.

TCRdb processed the 5' RACE reads anew with MiXCR; each CDR3 protein has one entry. The sample contains 65,000 to 75,000 distinct CDR3 sequences, 4% to 6% of which appear only once. Trimming removed 4 bases at V and 1 base at J, with 10 bases between. Germline V gene lookup returns CDR1 WNHNN and CDR2 SYGVQD (reference sequence). The CDR3 covers 14 residues. The sequenced sample was whole blood, obtained at baseline. V is TRBV10-1 and J is TRBJ2-5; a possible D gene is TRBD1 (5 bases). The receptor comes from an adult who was a healthcare worker with PCR-confirmed SARS-CoV-2 infection or an uninfected control (not recorded which). The donor label of this sample is uncertain. The CDR3 bases are TGCGCCAGCAGTGGCCGACAGTTCCAAGAGACCCAGTACTTC. This sequence encodes CASSGRQFQETQYF.